This T cell receptor beta chain stems from a study of T cell responses to AZD1222 COVID-19 vaccine. CDR3 length equals 19 residues. Germline loops: CDR1 MDHEN, CDR2 SYDVKM. J lost 2 bases, V lost 7 bases, and 15 bases had no gene match. As concerns this clone: Its antigen is undetermined.

Generated by immunoSEQ multiplex PCR, the TCRdb table keeps only in-frame clones and is missing some. The table includes 150,000 or so clones, around 94% detected once. Study conclusions and caveats: CD4 TCRs associated with vaccination spanned spike, dominating at 160-218 and 743-854. Repertoires were collected only later (after the peak T cell response had occurred).

This chain joins TRBV28 and TRBJ2-2; 11 bases agree with TRBD1. The sequence came from an adult in good health. The sample consisted of peripheral blood, taken on day 0 of AZD1222 vaccination. This CDR3 reads CASTPNPGTGGHNTGELFF. The CDR3 nucleotides read TGTGCCAGCACCCCGAATCCCGGGACAGGGGGACACAACACCGGGGAGCTGTTTTTT.